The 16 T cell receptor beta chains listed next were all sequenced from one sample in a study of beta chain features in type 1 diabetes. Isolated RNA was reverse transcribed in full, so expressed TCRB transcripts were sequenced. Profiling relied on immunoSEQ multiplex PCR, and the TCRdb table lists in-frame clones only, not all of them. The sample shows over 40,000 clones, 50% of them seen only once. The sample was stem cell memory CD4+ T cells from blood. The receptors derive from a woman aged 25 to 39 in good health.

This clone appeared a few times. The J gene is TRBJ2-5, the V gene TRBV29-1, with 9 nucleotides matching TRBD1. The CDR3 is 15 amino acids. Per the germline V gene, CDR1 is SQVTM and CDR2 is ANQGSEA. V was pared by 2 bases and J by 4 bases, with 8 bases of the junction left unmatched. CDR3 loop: CSVEHPQGARETQYF. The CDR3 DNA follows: TGCAGCGTTGAACATCCACAGGGGGCGAGAGAGACCCAGTACTTC. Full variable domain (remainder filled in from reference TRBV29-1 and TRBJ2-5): SAVISQKPSRDICQRGTSLTIQCQVDSQVTMMFWYRQQPGQSLTLIATANQGSEATYESGFVIDKFPISRPNLTFSTLTVSNMSPEDSSIYLCSVEHPQGARETQYFGPGTRLLVL.

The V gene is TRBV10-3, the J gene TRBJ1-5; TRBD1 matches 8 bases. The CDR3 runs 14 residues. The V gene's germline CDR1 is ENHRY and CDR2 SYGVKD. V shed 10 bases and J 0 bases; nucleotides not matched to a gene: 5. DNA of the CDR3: TGTGCCACCTGGACAGGGAATAGCAATCAGCCCCAGCATTTT. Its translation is CATWTGNSNQPQHF.

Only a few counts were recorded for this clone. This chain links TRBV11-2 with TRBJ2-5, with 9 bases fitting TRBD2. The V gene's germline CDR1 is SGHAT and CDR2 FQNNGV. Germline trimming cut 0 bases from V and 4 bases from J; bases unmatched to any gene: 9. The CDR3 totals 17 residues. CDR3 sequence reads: CASSLDRAGGGTETQYF. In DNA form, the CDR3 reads TGTGCCAGCAGCTTAGATCGGGCGGGAGGGGGTACAGAGACCCAGTACTTC.

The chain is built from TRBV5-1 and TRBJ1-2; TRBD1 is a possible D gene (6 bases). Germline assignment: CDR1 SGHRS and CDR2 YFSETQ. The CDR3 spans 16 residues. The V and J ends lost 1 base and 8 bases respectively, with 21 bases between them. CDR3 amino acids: CASSLSAQGLASGYTF. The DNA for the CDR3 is TGCGCCAGCAGCTTGTCTGCCCAGGGGCTCGCCTCGGGCTACACCTTC. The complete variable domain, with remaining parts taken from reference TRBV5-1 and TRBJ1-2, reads KAGVTQTPRYLIKTRGQQVTLSCSPISGHRSVSWYQQTPGQGLQFLFEYFSETQRNKGNFPGRFSGRQFSNSRSEMNVSTLELGDSALYLCASSLSAQGLASGYTFGSGTRLTVV.

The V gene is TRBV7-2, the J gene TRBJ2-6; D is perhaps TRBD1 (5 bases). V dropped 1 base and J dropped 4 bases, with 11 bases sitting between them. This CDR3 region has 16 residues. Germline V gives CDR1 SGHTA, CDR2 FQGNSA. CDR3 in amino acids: CASSLGRVAGANVLTF. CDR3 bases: TGTGCCAGCAGCTTAGGCAGGGTGGCCGGGGCCAACGTCCTGACTTTC.

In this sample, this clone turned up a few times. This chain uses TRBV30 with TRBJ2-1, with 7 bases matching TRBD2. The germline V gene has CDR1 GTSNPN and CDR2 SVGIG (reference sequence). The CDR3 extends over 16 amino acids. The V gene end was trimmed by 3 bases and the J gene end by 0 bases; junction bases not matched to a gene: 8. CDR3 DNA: TGTGCCTGGAGCCCAGCGGGGCATGTCTCCTACAATGAGCAGTTCTTC. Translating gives CAWSPAGHVSYNEQFF.

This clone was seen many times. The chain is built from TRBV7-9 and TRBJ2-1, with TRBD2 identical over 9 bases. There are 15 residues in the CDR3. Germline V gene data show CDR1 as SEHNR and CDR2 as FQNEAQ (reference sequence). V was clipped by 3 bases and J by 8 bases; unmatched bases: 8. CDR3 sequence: CASSLTSGTLDEQFF. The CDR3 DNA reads TGTGCCAGCAGCTTGACTAGCGGCACATTGGATGAGCAGTTCTTC.

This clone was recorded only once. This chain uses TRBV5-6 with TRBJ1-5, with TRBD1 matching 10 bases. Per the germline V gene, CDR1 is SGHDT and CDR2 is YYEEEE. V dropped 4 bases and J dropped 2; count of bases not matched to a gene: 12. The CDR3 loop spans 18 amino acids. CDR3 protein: CASSPNRGTGVRNQPQHF. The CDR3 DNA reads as TGTGCCAGCAGCCCGAATAGGGGGACAGGGGTTCGCAATCAGCCCCAGCATTTT.

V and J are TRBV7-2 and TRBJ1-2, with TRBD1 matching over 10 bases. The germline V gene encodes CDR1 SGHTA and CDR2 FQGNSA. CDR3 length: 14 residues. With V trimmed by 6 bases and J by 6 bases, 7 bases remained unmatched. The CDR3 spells CASRAPGQGNGYTF. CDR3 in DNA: TGTGCCAGCAGAGCTCCGGGACAGGGGAATGGCTACACCTTC.

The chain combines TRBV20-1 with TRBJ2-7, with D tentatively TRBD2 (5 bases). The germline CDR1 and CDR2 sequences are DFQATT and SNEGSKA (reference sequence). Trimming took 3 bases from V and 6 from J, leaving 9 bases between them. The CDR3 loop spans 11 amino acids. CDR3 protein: CSARAGLEQYF. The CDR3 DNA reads TGCAGTGCTAGGGCTGGACTCGAGCAGTACTTC.

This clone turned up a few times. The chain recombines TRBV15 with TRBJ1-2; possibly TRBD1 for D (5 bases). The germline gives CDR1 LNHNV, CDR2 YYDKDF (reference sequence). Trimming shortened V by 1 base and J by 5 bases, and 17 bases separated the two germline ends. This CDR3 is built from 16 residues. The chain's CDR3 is CATSRARPGEGYGYTF. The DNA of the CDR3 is TGTGCCACCAGCAGAGCCCGTCCGGGGGAGGGGTATGGCTACACCTTC.

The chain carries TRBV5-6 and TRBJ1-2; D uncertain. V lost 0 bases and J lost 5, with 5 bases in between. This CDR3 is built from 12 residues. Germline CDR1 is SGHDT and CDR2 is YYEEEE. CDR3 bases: TGTGCCAGCAGCTTGGTCCGGTATGGCTACACCTTC. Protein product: CASSLVRYGYTF. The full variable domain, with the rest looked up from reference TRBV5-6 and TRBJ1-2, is DAGVTQSPTHLIKTRGQQVTLRCSPKSGHDTVSWYQQALGQGPQFIFQYYEEEERQRGNFPDRFSGHQFPNYSSELNVNALLLGDSALYLCASSLVRYGYTFGSGTRLTVV.

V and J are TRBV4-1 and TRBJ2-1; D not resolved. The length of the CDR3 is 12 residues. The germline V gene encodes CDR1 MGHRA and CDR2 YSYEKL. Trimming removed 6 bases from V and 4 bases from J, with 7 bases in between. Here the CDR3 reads CASRGHYNEQFF. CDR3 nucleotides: TGCGCCAGCAGGGGCCATTACAATGAGCAGTTCTTC.

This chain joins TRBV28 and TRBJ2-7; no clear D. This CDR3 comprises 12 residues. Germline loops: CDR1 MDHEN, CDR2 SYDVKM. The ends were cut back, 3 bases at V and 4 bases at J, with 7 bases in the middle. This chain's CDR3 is CASSFSRYEQYF. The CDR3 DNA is TGTGCCAGCAGTTTTTCCCGGTACGAGCAGTACTTC.

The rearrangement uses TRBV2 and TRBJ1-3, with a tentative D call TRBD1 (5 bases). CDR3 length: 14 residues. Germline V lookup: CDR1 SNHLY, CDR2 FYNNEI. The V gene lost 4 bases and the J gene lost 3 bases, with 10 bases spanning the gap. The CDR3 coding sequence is TGTGCCAGCAGTGTAGACAGTGGTGGAAACACCATATATTTT. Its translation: CASSVDSGGNTIYF.

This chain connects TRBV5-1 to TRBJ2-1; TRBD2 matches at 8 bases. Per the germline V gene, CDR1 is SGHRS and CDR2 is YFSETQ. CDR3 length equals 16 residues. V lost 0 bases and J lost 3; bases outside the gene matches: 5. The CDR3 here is CASSLGAGVGYNEQFF. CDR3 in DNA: TGCGCCAGCAGCTTGGGAGCGGGAGTAGGCTACAATGAGCAGTTCTTC. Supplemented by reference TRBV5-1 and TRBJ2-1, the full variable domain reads KAGVTQTPRYLIKTRGQQVTLSCSPISGHRSVSWYQQTPGQGLQFLFEYFSETQRNKGNFPGRFSGRQFSNSRSEMNVSTLELGDSALYLCASSLGAGVGYNEQFFGPGTRLTVL.